The 31 T cell receptor beta chains listed next were all sequenced from one sample in a study of blood T cell repertoires in COVID-19 (TCRdb year 2020). To prepare the library, the immunoSEQ multiplex PCR assay was applied. Drawn from immuneACCESS, this table holds only the in-frame rearrangements with V and J called that TCRdb kept. Clones are partly lost; checked studies trace under half to an unresolved V gene and leave the rest unexplained. The sample table holds about 220,000 clones, of which approximately 82% were seen once. Jointly, the top ten make up about 15% of the sample. The material sequenced was PBMCs or T cells enriched from blood (not recorded which). Every receptor here comes from a man aged 35-49 years who had recovered from COVID-19.

The chain joins TRBV2 to TRBJ2-2; 16 bases agree with TRBD2. The V and J ends lost 5 bases and 4 bases, in that order; junction bases with no gene match: 7. The CDR3 length is 18 residues. Germline V gene data show CDR1 as SNHLY and CDR2 as FYNNEI. The CDR3 is CASSSGTSGRAGTGELFF. DNA of the CDR3: TGTGCCAGCAGTTCCGGGACTAGCGGGAGGGCGGGCACCGGGGAGCTGTTTTTT. Full variable domain (missing parts from reference TRBV2 and TRBJ2-2): EPEVTQTPSHQVTQMGQEVILRCVPISNHLYFYWYRQILGQKVEFLVSFYNNEISEKSEIFDDQFSVERPDGSNFTLKIRSTKLEDSAMYFCASSSGTSGRAGTGELFFGEGSRLTVL.

This rearrangement joins TRBV6-1 to TRBJ1-2; D is unresolved. CDR3 size: 14 residues. With 1 base removed from V and 4 bases from J, the gap between germline ends came to 10 bases. Germline lookup yields CDR1 MNHNS and CDR2 SASEGT. The CDR3 here is CASSEGGVLYGYTF. The CDR3 DNA follows: TGTGCCAGCAGTGAAGGGGGAGTCCTCTATGGCTACACCTTC.

The rearrangement joins TRBV7-9 to TRBJ2-1; 14 nucleotides match TRBD2. Germline trimming cut 6 bases from V and 9 bases from J; bases unmatched to any gene: 10. The germline gives CDR1 SEHNR, CDR2 FQNEAQ (reference sequence). The CDR3 covers 16 residues. CDR3 residues: CASRPGTSGSLIEQFF. The CDR3 nucleotides read TGTGCCAGCAGGCCAGGGACTAGCGGGAGCTTGATTGAGCAGTTCTTC.

The chain has TRBV29-1 and TRBJ2-7; 10 positions agree with TRBD1. V was pared by 6 bases and J by 3 bases, with 5 bases of the junction left unmatched. Germline values: CDR1 SQVTM, CDR2 ANQGSEA. CDR3 length: 13 amino acids. CDR3 coding DNA: TGCAGCGTCGGACAGGGGGACCGCTACGAGCAGTACTTC. Encoded protein: CSVGQGDRYEQYF.

The rearrangement links TRBV5-1 to TRBJ2-7, with D hard to call. The CDR3 sequence is 14 residues long. Trimming took 0 bases from V and 2 from J, leaving 9 bases between them. CDR1 SGHRS and CDR2 YFSETQ come from the germline V gene. CDR3 DNA sequence: TGCGCCAGCAGCTTGGCCTCCGGTACCTACGAGCAGTACTTC. It specifies CASSLASGTYEQYF.

This clone has just one count. The V gene is TRBV20-1, the J gene TRBJ2-7; the D gene is possibly TRBD1 (5 bases). The length of the CDR3 is 10 residues. CDR1 is DFQATT, CDR2 SNEGSKA, per germline (reference sequence). The ends were cut back, 4 bases at V and 6 bases at J, with 7 bases in the middle. As DNA, the CDR3 is TGCAGTGCTACCAGGGTCGAGCAGTACTTC. This translates into CSATRVEQYF.

The rearrangement uses TRBV2 and TRBJ2-7, with TRBD2 as a possible D gene (6 bases). This CDR3 comprises 14 residues. V was cut by 8 bases and J by 5 bases, with 19 bases left in between. Per germline, CDR1 SNHLY and CDR2 FYNNEI. This CDR3 reads CASGVTRDFNEQYF. Here the CDR3 DNA reads TGTGCCAGCGGGGTGACTAGGGACTTCAACGAGCAGTACTTC.

This clone was counted a few times. This CDR3 reads CASSFGGSGRTDTQYF. The CDR3 DNA reads as TGCGCCAGCAGCTTTGGGGGGAGCGGGAGGACAGATACGCAGTATTTT. The chain carries TRBV5-1 and TRBJ2-3; 9 positions agree with TRBD2. This CDR3 spans 16 amino acids. CDR1 SGHRS and CDR2 YFSETQ come from the germline V gene. V was pared by 2 bases and J by 3 bases, with 7 bases of the junction left unmatched.

The chain joins TRBV18 to TRBJ1-1; D unclear. Germline V gene data show CDR1 as KGHSH and CDR2 as LQKENI. Trimming left V 0 bases short and J 1 base short, with 21 bases between. This CDR3 comprises 19 residues. Written as DNA, the CDR3 is TGTGCCAGCTCACCACCCGGTGGGGTGGGAGGTACGAGGAACACTGAAGCTTTCTTT. It yields the protein CASSPPGGVGGTRNTEAFF.

This clone was counted only a few times. At the DNA level, this CDR3 is encoded by other sequences in the same sample as well. This chain connects TRBV9 to TRBJ2-3, with unresolved D. Germline V lookup: CDR1 SGDLS, CDR2 YYNGEE. V was clipped by 0 bases and J by 3 bases, with 8 bases between them. This CDR3 has 14 residues. In DNA, the CDR3 is TGTGCCAGCAGCGTAGGAGGCTCAACAGATACGCAGTATTTT. Translated: CASSVGGSTDTQYF.

The chain employs TRBV5-1 and TRBJ2-2, with D maybe TRBD2 (6 bases). CDR1 SGHRS and CDR2 YFSETQ come from the germline V gene. V dropped 4 bases and J dropped 4 bases, with 11 bases sitting between them. The CDR3 covers 14 residues. CDR3 in amino acids: CASSRGESTGELFF. The CDR3, as DNA: TGCGCCAGCAGCCGCGGGGAAAGCACCGGGGAGCTGTTTTTT.

This chain joins TRBV29-1 and TRBJ1-6, with TRBD1 identical over 8 bases. The germline V gene has CDR1 SQVTM and CDR2 ANQGSEA. The CDR3 runs to 13 residues. The V and J ends lost 6 bases and 8 bases, in that order; junction bases with no gene match: 6. The CDR3 loop is CSVQTGADSPLHF. The DNA for the CDR3 is TGCAGCGTCCAGACAGGGGCGGATTCACCCCTCCACTTT.

This clone has a single count. V and J are TRBV7-3 and TRBJ2-1, with TRBD2 identical over 7 bases. Losses at the gene ends were 2 bases for V and 9 bases for J; bases not matched to a gene: 4. The CDR3 length is 13 residues. Germline lookup yields CDR1 SGHTA and CDR2 FQGTGA. Written as DNA, the CDR3 is TGTGCCAGCAGCTTATCAGAGCGGGGTGAGCAGTTCTTC. It specifies CASSLSERGEQFF.

The chain combines TRBV6-5 with TRBJ2-5, with TRBD1 identical over 7 bases. V gave up 2 bases and J gave up 1 base; unmatched junction bases: 4. In germline, CDR1 is MNHEY, CDR2 SVGAGI. The CDR3 has 15 amino acids. CDR3: CASSYRGQLQETQYF. The CDR3 DNA sequence: TGTGCCAGCAGTTACAGGGGACAGCTCCAAGAGACCCAGTACTTC.

The rearrangement links TRBV5-6 to TRBJ2-7; perhaps TRBD1 as D (6 bases). Trimming took 7 bases from V and 0 from J, leaving 11 bases between them. The CDR3 contains 13 residues. Germline V gives CDR1 SGHDT, CDR2 YYEEEE. The CDR3 sequence: CASRDTLSYEQYF. DNA of the CDR3: TGTGCCAGCCGGGACACACTCTCCTACGAGCAGTACTTC.

The chain joins TRBV5-4 to TRBJ2-7, with 10 bases lining up with TRBD1. The CDR3 has 15 amino acids. Germline values: CDR1 SGHNT, CDR2 YYREEE (reference sequence). The V gene end was trimmed by 3 bases and the J gene end by 7 bases; junction bases not matched to a gene: 10. The chain's CDR3 is CASSSGQGTPREQYF. The DNA for the CDR3 is TGTGCCAGCAGCTCGGGACAGGGGACACCAAGGGAGCAGTACTTC.

This chain uses TRBV11-2 with TRBJ1-1, with D possibly TRBD1 on 5 matching bases. Trimming cost V 4 bases and J 4 bases, with 13 bases left between them. CDR3 length equals 14 residues. The germline V gene has CDR1 SGHAT and CDR2 FQNNGV. DNA of the CDR3: TGTGCCAGCAGCTCCCGACCTAGGGGCACTGAAGCTTTCTTT. Encoded protein: CASSSRPRGTEAFF.

V is TRBV7-2 and J is TRBJ1-5; the match to TRBD1 covers 9 bases. CDR3 length: 14 amino acids. Germline V gene data show CDR1 as SGHTA and CDR2 as FQGNSA. The trim removed 5 bases at V and 2 bases at J, leaving 1 base unmatched. CDR3 sequence reads: CASSRDRGNQPQHF. The CDR3 DNA is TGTGCCAGCAGCAGGGACAGGGGCAATCAGCCCCAGCATTTT.

The chain couples TRBV5-1 to TRBJ2-7; 8 bases fit TRBD2. V shed 4 bases and J 0 bases; nucleotides not matched to a gene: 9. Germline V CDR1 and CDR2: SGHRS, YFSETQ. The CDR3 covers 16 residues. CDR3 in amino acids: CASSPFSGDDSYEQYF. In DNA form, the CDR3 reads TGCGCCAGCAGCCCTTTTAGCGGGGACGACTCCTACGAGCAGTACTTC.

The chain has TRBV29-1 and TRBJ2-3; 11 bases line up with TRBD2. V lost 4 bases and J lost 2; bases outside the gene matches: 5. This CDR3 region has 15 residues. Germline assignment: CDR1 SQVTM and CDR2 ANQGSEA. As DNA, the CDR3 is TGCAGCGTTGCGGGACTAGCGGATTCCACAGATACGCAGTATTTT. This codes for CSVAGLADSTDTQYF.

This clone occurred once. The chain combines TRBV11-2 with TRBJ2-5, with D unresolved. The ends were cut back, 2 bases at V and 7 bases at J, with 11 bases in the middle. CDR1 is SGHAT and CDR2 is FQNNGV in the germline V gene. The CDR3 is made up of 13 amino acids. For the CDR3, the DNA is TGTGCCAGCAGCTTAATAGGCGGCGGGACCCAGTACTTC. It translates to CASSLIGGGTQYF.

In nucleotides, the CDR3 is TGTGCCAGCAGCGTCGGAGGGGCGACTGAAGCTTTCTTT. Amino acid sequence: CASSVGGATEAFF. V is TRBV5-6 and J is TRBJ1-1; maybe TRBD1 (5 bases). The CDR3 spans 13 residues. Germline CDR1 SGHDT, CDR2 YYEEEE. V dropped 4 bases and J dropped 5 bases, with 12 bases sitting between them.

V and J are TRBV5-6 and TRBJ1-6, with D uncertain. The CDR3 is 14 amino acids. Per the germline V gene, CDR1 is SGHDT and CDR2 is YYEEEE. V dropped 5 bases and J dropped 0 bases, with 6 bases sitting between them. The CDR3 DNA reads as TGTGCCAGCAGTAAGAGCTCCTATAATTCACCCCTCCACTTT. Amino acids: CASSKSSYNSPLHF.

This clone was observed a single time. The rearrangement joins TRBV5-6 to TRBJ2-5; 7 nucleotides line up with TRBD2. Germline lookup yields CDR1 SGHDT and CDR2 YYEEEE. Unmatched junction bases numbered 5, after V lost 3 bases and J lost 3 bases. CDR3 length: 14 residues. The CDR3: CASSSEAGEETQYF. The CDR3 nucleotides are TGTGCCAGCAGCTCGGAGGCGGGGGAAGAGACCCAGTACTTC.

This chain links TRBV6-5 with TRBJ2-5; D is possibly TRBD1 (6 bases). Trimming took off 2 bases at V and 4 bases at J, with 8 bases between the two ends. Germline V gene data show CDR1 as MNHEY and CDR2 as SVGAGI. The CDR3 has 13 amino acids. As DNA, the CDR3 is TGTGCCAGCAGTTACCAGGGGCCAGAGACCCAGTACTTC. Protein product: CASSYQGPETQYF.

This clone was recorded only once. The J gene is TRBJ1-2, the V gene TRBV4-1, with a tentative D call TRBD1 (5 bases). Germline CDR1 and CDR2: MGHRA and YSYEKL. There are 15 residues in the CDR3. With 4 bases removed from V and 4 bases from J, the gap between germline ends came to 16 bases. Here the CDR3 reads CASSLQDTGGYGYTF. DNA of the CDR3: TGCGCCAGCAGCCTCCAGGACACGGGGGGCTATGGCTACACCTTC.

The chain couples TRBV6-5 to TRBJ1-2; a possible D gene is TRBD1 (6 bases). V gave up 2 bases and J gave up 8 bases, with 12 bases separating them. The CDR3 runs 13 residues. Germline values: CDR1 MNHEY, CDR2 SVGAGI. CDR3 nucleotides: TGTGCCAGCAGTTACGGGGGCAAGTTGGGCTACACCTTC. It translates to CASSYGGKLGYTF.

The rearrangement links TRBV10-1 to TRBJ1-1, with 7 bases aligning to TRBD1. V dropped 7 bases and J dropped 0; count of bases not matched to a gene: 14. CDR1 is WNHNN and CDR2 is SYGVQD in the germline V gene (reference sequence). This CDR3 region has 17 residues. The DNA for the CDR3 is TGCGCCAGCATCAAGACAGGGAAGGCGGCCATGAACACTGAAGCTTTCTTT. It yields the protein CASIKTGKAAMNTEAFF.

To note about this clone: The junction and the germline gene differ at one end; a read error may be behind it. The chain combines TRBV28 with TRBJ1-2, with D hard to call. The CDR3 consists of 12 residues. Per germline, CDR1 MDHEN and CDR2 SYDVKM. CDR3 bases: TGTGCCAGCTTTGGAGATAACTATAGCTACACCTTC. Its translation is CASFGDNYSYTF.

This chain connects TRBV13 to TRBJ1-4; weak D call: TRBD1 (5 bases). Trimming cost V 10 bases and J 7 bases, with 13 bases left between them. The CDR3 loop spans 12 amino acids. Germline CDR1 is PRHDT and CDR2 is FYEKMQ (reference sequence). The CDR3 reads CATSRRGEKLFF. CDR3 bases: TGTGCCACTTCTCGGAGGGGTGAAAAACTGTTTTTT.

This chain links TRBV7-9 with TRBJ2-5, with D possibly matching TRBD2 (5 bases). The CDR3 extends over 12 amino acids. V lost 9 bases and J 2 bases, leaving 10 bases between the germline ends. Germline loops: CDR1 SEHNR, CDR2 FQNEAQ (reference sequence). The CDR3 loop is CASEGLQETQYF. DNA of the CDR3: TGTGCCAGTGAGGGATTGCAAGAGACCCAGTACTTC.